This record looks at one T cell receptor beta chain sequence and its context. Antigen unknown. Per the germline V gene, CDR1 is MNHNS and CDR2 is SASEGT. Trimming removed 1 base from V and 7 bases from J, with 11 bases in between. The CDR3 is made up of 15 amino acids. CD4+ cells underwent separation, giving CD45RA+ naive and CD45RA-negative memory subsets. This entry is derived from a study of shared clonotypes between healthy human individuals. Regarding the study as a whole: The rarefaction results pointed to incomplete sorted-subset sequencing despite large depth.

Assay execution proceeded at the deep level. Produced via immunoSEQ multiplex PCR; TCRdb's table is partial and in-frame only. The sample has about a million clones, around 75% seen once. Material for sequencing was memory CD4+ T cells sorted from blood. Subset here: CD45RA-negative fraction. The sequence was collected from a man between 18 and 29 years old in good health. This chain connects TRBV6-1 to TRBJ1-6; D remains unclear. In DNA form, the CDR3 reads TGTGCCAGCAGTGAAGTGATAGTAACCAATTCACCCCTCCACTTT. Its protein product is CASSEVIVTNSPLHF.